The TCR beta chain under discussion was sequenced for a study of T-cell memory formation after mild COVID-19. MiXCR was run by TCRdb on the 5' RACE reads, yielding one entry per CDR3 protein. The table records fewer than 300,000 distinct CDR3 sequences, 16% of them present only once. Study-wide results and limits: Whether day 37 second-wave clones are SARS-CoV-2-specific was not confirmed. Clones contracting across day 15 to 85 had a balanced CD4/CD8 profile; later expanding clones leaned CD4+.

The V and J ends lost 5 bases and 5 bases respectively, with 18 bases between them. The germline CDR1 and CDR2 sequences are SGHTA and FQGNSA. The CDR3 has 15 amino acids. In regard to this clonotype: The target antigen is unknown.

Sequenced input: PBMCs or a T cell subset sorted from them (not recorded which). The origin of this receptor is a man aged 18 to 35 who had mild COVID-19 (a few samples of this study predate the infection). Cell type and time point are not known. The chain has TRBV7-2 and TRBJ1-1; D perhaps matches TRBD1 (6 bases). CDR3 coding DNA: TGTGCCAGCAGCCCCCGGACGGGAAGGGGGACTGAAGCTTTCTTT. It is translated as CASSPRTGRGTEAFF.